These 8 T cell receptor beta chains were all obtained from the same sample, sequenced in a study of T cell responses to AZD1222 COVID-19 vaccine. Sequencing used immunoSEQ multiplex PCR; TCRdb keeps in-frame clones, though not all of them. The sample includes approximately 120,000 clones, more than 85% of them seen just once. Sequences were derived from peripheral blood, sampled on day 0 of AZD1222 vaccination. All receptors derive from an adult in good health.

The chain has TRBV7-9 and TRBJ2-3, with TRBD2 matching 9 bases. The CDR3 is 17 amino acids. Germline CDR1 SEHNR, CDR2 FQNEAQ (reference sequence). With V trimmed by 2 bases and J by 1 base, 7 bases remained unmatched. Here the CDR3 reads CASSLIQTSGGTDTQYF. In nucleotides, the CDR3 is TGTGCCAGCAGCTTAATCCAGACTAGCGGAGGCACAGATACGCAGTATTTT.

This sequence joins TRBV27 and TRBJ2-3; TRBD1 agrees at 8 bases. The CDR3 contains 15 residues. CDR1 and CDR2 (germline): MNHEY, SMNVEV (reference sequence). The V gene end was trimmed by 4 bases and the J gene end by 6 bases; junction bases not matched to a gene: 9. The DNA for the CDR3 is TGTGCCAGCAGTTCAGCTCGACAGGGGAGGGATACGCAGTATTTT. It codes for CASSSARQGRDTQYF.

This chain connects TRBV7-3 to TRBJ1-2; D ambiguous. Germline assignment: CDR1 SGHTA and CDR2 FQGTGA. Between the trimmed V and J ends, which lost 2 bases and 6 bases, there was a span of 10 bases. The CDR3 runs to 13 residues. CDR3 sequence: CASSLGLNHGYTF. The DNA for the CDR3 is TGTGCCAGCAGCTTAGGTCTGAACCATGGCTACACCTTC.

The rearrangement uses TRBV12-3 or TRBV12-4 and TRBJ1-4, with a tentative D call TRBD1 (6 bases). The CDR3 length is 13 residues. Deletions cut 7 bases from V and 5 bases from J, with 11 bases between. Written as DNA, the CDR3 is TGTGCCAGCAAACGGCAGGGGAATGAAAAACTGTTTTTT. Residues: CASKRQGNEKLFF.

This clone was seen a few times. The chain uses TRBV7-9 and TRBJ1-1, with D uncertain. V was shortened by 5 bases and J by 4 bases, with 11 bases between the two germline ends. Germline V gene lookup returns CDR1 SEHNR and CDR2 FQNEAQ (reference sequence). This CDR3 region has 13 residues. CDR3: CASSGLLGTEAFF. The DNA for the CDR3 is TGTGCCAGCAGCGGACTCTTAGGCACTGAAGCTTTCTTT.

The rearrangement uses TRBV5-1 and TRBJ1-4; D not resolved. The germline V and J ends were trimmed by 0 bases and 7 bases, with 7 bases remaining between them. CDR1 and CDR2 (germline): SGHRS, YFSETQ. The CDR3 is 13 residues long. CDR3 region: CASSLGGGEKLFF. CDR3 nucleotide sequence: TGCGCCAGCAGCTTGGGAGGAGGTGAAAAACTGTTTTTT. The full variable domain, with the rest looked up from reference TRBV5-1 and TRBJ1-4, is KAGVTQTPRYLIKTRGQQVTLSCSPISGHRSVSWYQQTPGQGLQFLFEYFSETQRNKGNFPGRFSGRQFSNSRSEMNVSTLELGDSALYLCASSLGGGEKLFFGSGTQLSVL.

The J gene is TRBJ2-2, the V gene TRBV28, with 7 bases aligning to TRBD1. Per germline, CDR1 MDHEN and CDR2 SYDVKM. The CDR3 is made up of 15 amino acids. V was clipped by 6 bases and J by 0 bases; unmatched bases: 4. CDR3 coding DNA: TGTGCCAGCAGAACCGGGACAGCGAACACCGGGGAGCTGTTTTTT. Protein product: CASRTGTANTGELFF. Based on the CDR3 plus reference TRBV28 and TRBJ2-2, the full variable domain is DVKVTQSSRYLVKRTGEKVFLECVQDMDHENMFWYRQDPGLGLRLIYFSYDVKMKEKGDIPEGYSVSREKKERFSLILESASTNQTSMYLCASRTGTANTGELFFGEGSRLTVL.

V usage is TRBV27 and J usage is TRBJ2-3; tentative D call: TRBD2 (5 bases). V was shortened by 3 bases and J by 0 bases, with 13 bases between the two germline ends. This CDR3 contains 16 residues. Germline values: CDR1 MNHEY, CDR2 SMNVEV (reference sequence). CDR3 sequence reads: CASSLSGYRSTDTQYF. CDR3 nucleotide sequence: TGTGCCAGCAGTTTGTCGGGATACAGAAGCACAGATACGCAGTATTTT.